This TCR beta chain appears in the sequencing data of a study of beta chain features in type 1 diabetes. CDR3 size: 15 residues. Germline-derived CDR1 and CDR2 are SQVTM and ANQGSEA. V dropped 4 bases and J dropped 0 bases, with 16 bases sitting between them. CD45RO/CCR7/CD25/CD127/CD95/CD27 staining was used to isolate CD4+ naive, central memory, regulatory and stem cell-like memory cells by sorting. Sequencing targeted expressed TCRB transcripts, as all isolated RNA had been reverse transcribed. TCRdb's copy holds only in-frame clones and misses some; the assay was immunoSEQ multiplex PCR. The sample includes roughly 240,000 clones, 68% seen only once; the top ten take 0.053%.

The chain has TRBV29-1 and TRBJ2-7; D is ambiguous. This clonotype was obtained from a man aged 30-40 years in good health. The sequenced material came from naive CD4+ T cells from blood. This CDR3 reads CSVGGSSSLSYEQYF. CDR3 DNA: TGCAGCGTTGGGGGTTCAAGCTCGCTCTCCTACGAGCAGTACTTC.